These T cell receptor beta chains were read from a single sample in a study of cytomegalovirus exposure and HLA in healthy donors. TCRdb's copy holds only in-frame clones and misses some; the assay was immunoSEQ multiplex PCR. This sample has roughly 230,000 clones, with 80% to 95% found just once. The specimen was PBMCs. Every receptor here comes from a woman aged 25 to 45 in good health and CMV-seronegative. Each CDR3 is given with its conserved first and last residue. A D gene is named only where the DNA matches it firmly. Expanded clones are given a class, and other clones once, few, many or no size at all.

NA	TRBV9	NA	TRBJ1-2	CASSVAEEHGYTF	TGTGCCAGCAGCGTAGCGGAAGAGCATGGCTACACCTTC
NA	TRBV28	TRBD2	TRBJ2-1	CASSSLAGGYNEQFF	TGTGCCAGCAGTTCCCTAGCGGGAGGGTACAATGAGCAGTTCTTC
NA	TRBV2	NA	TRBJ2-1	CASRGELASSYNEQFF	TGTGCCAGCAGGGGGGAACTAGCCAGTTCCTACAATGAGCAGTTCTTC
few	TRBV7-6	NA	TRBJ2-7	CASSLGTAYEQYF	TGTGCCAGCAGCTTAGGGACTGCCTACGAGCAGTACTTC
NA	TRBV4-3	TRBD2	TRBJ2-7	CASSLHPGGHYEQYF	TGCGCCAGCAGCCTCCACCCGGGAGGGCACTACGAGCAGTACTTC
NA	TRBV2	NA	TRBJ2-2	CARRRRSGELFF	TGTGCCAGAAGACGTCGTTCCGGGGAGCTGTTTTTT
NA	TRBV5-8	NA	TRBJ2-1	CASSLALPWESSYNEQFF	TGTGCCAGCAGCTTGGCCCTCCCGTGGGAGAGCTCCTACAATGAGCAGTTCTTC
NA	TRBV5-6	TRBD1	TRBJ1-1	CASSLTGGLLGTEAFF	TGTGCCAGCAGCTTGACAGGGGGGCTGCTGGGGACTGAAGCTTTCTTT
NA	TRBV9	NA	TRBJ2-7	CASNPGSSSYEQYF	TGTGCCAGCAACCCAGGCTCCAGCTCCTACGAGCAGTACTTC
NA	TRBV4-1	NA	TRBJ2-7	CASSLKDGTYEQYF	TGCGCCAGCAGCCTTAAAGATGGGACCTACGAGCAGTACTTC
once	TRBV7-6	NA	TRBJ2-5	CASSQGGETQYF	TGTGCCAGCAGCCAGGGGGGAGAGACCCAGTACTTC
NA	TRBV20-1	NA	TRBJ1-1	CSANTEAFF	TGCAGTGCAAACACTGAAGCTTTCTTT
NA	TRBV12-5	NA	TRBJ2-5	CASGSRFQETQYF	TGTGCTAGTGGTTCTCGCTTTCAAGAGACCCAGTACTTC
few	TRBV28	NA	TRBJ2-7	CASIAQTYEQYF	TGTGCCAGCATCGCCCAAACCTACGAGCAGTACTTC
NA	TRBV7-6	NA	TRBJ2-2	CASSLAGELFF	TGTGCCAGCAGTTTAGCCGGGGAGCTGTTTTTT
NA	TRBV28	TRBD2	TRBJ2-7	CASTATSGNSYEQYF	TGTGCCAGCACCGCGACTAGCGGGAACTCCTACGAGCAGTACTTC
NA	TRBV5-1	TRBD1	TRBJ2-7	CASSLETGGTYEQYF	TGCGCCAGCAGCTTGGAGACAGGGGGTACCTACGAGCAGTACTTC
NA	TRBV4-3	NA	TRBJ2-5	CASSQEARGGEETQYF	TGCGCCAGCAGCCAAGAGGCCAGGGGAGGGGAAGAGACCCAGTACTTC
NA	TRBV6-5	NA	TRBJ2-7	CASSYNRDGEQYF	TGTGCCAGCAGTTATAACAGGGATGGCGAGCAGTACTTC
once	TRBV5-1	TRBD1	TRBJ2-7	CASRQGANYEQYF	TGCGCCAGCCGACAGGGGGCTAACTACGAGCAGTACTTC
NA	TRBV27	NA	TRBJ2-7	CASSLSGGFSYEQYF	TGTGCCAGCAGTTTATCCGGCGGGTTTTCCTACGAGCAGTACTTC
NA	TRBV27	TRBD1	TRBJ1-2	CASSSAGGAVYGYTF	TGTGCCAGCAGTTCAGCAGGGGGCGCCGTCTATGGCTACACCTTC
NA	TRBV5-1	NA	TRBJ2-2	CASSPDVTGELFF	TGCGCCAGCAGCCCGGACGTGACCGGGGAGCTGTTTTTT
NA	TRBV5-1	NA	TRBJ2-7	CASSLVPGNEQYF	TGCGCCAGCAGCTTGGTTCCGGGGAACGAGCAGTACTTC